This TCR beta chain was documented in a study of tumor and adjacent non-tumor tissue in lung cancer. Looking at the study overall: Stage I to III disease affected 10 men and about five women aged about 31 to 85.

Three rounds of nested PCR, following a modified ARM-PCR protocol, produced the TCRbeta library. Via MiXCR, TCRdb re-called the multiplex PCR reads, giving one row per CDR3 protein. The sample holds approximately 68,000 distinct CDR3 sequences, more than 70% seen once. The template was RNA from unsorted bulk tissue. CDR1 and CDR2 from the germline V gene are MNHEY and SVGAGI. The CDR3 has 15 residues. The V end lost 10 bases, the J end lost 0 bases, and 15 bases lay between the germline ends. This receptor was taken from a man in his 60s with non-small cell lung cancer. The chain joins TRBV6-5 to TRBJ1-4, with D hard to call. Source material: lung tumor tissue. CDR3 nucleotide sequence: TGTGCCAACACTTATAGGAGGGCAACTAATGAAAAACTGTTTTTT. Residues: CANTYRRATNEKLFF.